This TCR beta chain was identified during a study of CD4+ T cells in melanoma. The CDR3 consists of 15 residues. Trimming cost V 2 bases and J 0 bases, with 8 bases left between them. CDR1 and CDR2 from the germline V gene are MNHEY and SVGAGI. Remarks on this clone: Its antigen is unidentified.

Study findings and constraints: CD8+ T cell, macrophage and B cell function reportedly correlated with neoantigen-specific CD4+ T cells. In melanoma, neoantigen-specific CD4+ T cells reportedly differed in differentiation state.

Generated by immunoSEQ multiplex PCR, the TCRdb table keeps only in-frame clones and is missing some. The table has 40,000 to 50,000 clones, 75% to 90% seen once. The receptor was derived from a human donor with melanoma. V is TRBV6-5 and J is TRBJ1-5; D unclear. The sequencing sample was made of peripheral blood. CDR3 region: CASSYAANSNQPQHF. The CDR3, as DNA: TGTGCCAGCAGTTACGCGGCGAATAGCAATCAGCCCCAGCATTTT.